Following are 32 T cell receptor beta chains from one sample sequenced in a study of T cell responses to AZD1222 COVID-19 vaccine. Profiled with immunoSEQ multiplex PCR; TCRdb holds only in-frame clones, not every one. The sample holds 95,000 or so clones; roughly nine tenths are singletons and the top ten take about 2.8%. Specimen: peripheral blood, collected on day 0 of MenACWY control vaccination. Source of these receptors: an adult in good health.

On this clone: Distinct nucleotide sequences in the sample also encode this CDR3. The V and J genes are TRBV4-3 and TRBJ1-6; TRBD1 matches 8 bases. Losses at the gene ends were 3 bases for V and 6 bases for J; bases not matched to a gene: 1. Germline-derived CDR1 and CDR2 are LGHNA and YSLEER. The CDR3 is made up of 14 amino acids. The CDR3 region has the DNA TGCGCCAGCAGCCAGGACAGGGTTAATTCACCCCTCCACTTT. This translates into CASSQDRVNSPLHF.

This chain uses TRBV30 with TRBJ1-6; the D is unclear. The CDR3 extends over 12 amino acids. The germline gives CDR1 GTSNPN, CDR2 SVGIG (reference sequence). The V and J ends lost 0 bases and 9 bases respectively, with 6 bases between them. The CDR3 DNA is TGTGCCTGGAGTGTACTAGGTTCACCCCTCCACTTT. The encoded protein is CAWSVLGSPLHF.

The chain uses TRBV3-1 (or the pseudogene TRBV3-2) and TRBJ1-2, with D perhaps TRBD1 (5 bases). The V gene's germline CDR1 is LGHDT and CDR2 YNNKEL (reference sequence). This CDR3 region has 14 residues. Trimming took off 2 bases at V and 10 bases at J, with 17 bases between the two ends. The CDR3 sequence is CASSQRAVGGDYTF. The CDR3 DNA reads TGTGCCAGCAGCCAAAGGGCCGTTGGAGGGGACTACACCTTC.

This rearrangement joins TRBV28 to TRBJ2-7; 7 bases agree with TRBD1. The CDR3 covers 14 residues. CDR1 MDHEN and CDR2 SYDVKM come from the germline V gene. V shed 5 bases, J shed 4 bases, and the junction held 8 bases outside the gene matches. The CDR3 sequence: CASSLRDSQYEQYF. DNA for the CDR3: TGTGCCAGCAGTCTCCGGGACAGCCAATACGAGCAGTACTTC.

The J gene is TRBJ2-7, the V gene TRBV21-1; TRBD2 reflects the table's D call only, with no check against the DNA. TRBV21-1 is reported as a pseudogene. This CDR3 is built from 16 residues. The CDR3 spells CASSRLGTSGTYEQYF. CDR3 nucleotides: TGTGCCAGCAGCAGGTTAGGGACTAGCGGGACGTACGAGCAGTACTTC.

This clone was observed a single time. This sequence joins TRBV4-1 and TRBJ2-2; D is uncertain. The CDR3 runs 14 residues. V lost 0 bases, J lost 7 bases, and 9 bases lay in between. The V gene's germline CDR1 is MGHRA and CDR2 YSYEKL. CDR3 in amino acids: CASSQDQTGGELFF. The DNA of the CDR3 is TGCGCCAGCAGCCAAGATCAAACCGGCGGGGAGCTGTTTTTT.

The chain joins TRBV5-5 to TRBJ1-2; no definite D call. This CDR3 contains 14 residues. Trimming removed 0 bases at V and 8 bases at J, with 14 bases between. Germline V gene data show CDR1 as SGHKS and CDR2 as YYEKEE (reference sequence). The CDR3 DNA follows: TGTGCCAGCAGCTTGGCTCCGGGTGCAGTAGGCTACACCTTC. Amino acids: CASSLAPGAVGYTF.

The J gene is TRBJ2-3, the V gene TRBV3-1 (or the pseudogene TRBV3-2); no clear D gene. Deletions cut 1 base from V and 3 bases from J, with 8 bases between. The CDR3 totals 14 residues. From germline, CDR1 is LGHDT and CDR2 YNNKEL (reference sequence). In DNA form, the CDR3 reads TGTGCCAGCAGCCAAGCCCCTAGAACAGATACGCAGTATTTT. It specifies CASSQAPRTDTQYF.

J is TRBJ1-1 and V is TRBV9; D uncertain. The CDR3 runs to 15 residues. The germline V and J ends were trimmed by 2 bases and 4 bases, with 15 bases remaining between them. Germline values: CDR1 SGDLS, CDR2 YYNGEE. The CDR3 here is CASSVRSGFGTEAFF. The CDR3 DNA follows: TGTGCCAGCAGCGTGAGATCGGGGTTTGGCACTGAAGCTTTCTTT. The whole variable domain, remainder taken from reference TRBV9 and TRBJ1-1, is DSGVTQTPKHLITATGQRVTLRCSPRSGDLSVYWYQQSLDQGLQFLIQYYNGEERAKGNILERFSAQQFPDLHSELNLSSLELGDSALYFCASSVRSGFGTEAFFGQGTRLTVV.

This chain connects TRBV28 to TRBJ1-5, with D uncertain. Germline CDR1 and CDR2: MDHEN and SYDVKM. This CDR3 contains 12 residues. V lost 8 bases and J lost 6, with 11 bases in between. DNA of the CDR3: TGTGCCAGCTTTGCATTGGGTCAGCCCCAGCATTTT. Its translation: CASFALGQPQHF.

V usage is TRBV7-2 and J usage is TRBJ2-5; D is unclear. The CDR3 has 13 residues. Germline V gives CDR1 SGHTA, CDR2 FQGNSA. V was cut by 1 base and J by 3 bases, with 6 bases left in between. Here the CDR3 DNA reads TGTGCCAGCAGCTTAGGGTATAAAGAGACCCAGTACTTC. Its translation is CASSLGYKETQYF.

This chain uses TRBV3-1 (or the pseudogene TRBV3-2) with TRBJ1-2, with a weak D call TRBD1 (5 bases). Trimming took 2 bases from V and 3 from J, leaving 13 bases between them. Germline V gene lookup returns CDR1 LGHDT and CDR2 YNNKEL (reference sequence). This CDR3 has 15 residues. This CDR3 reads CASSQPGYSDYGYTF. As DNA, the CDR3 is TGTGCCAGCAGCCAACCAGGGTATTCGGACTATGGCTACACCTTC.

This chain connects TRBV28 to TRBJ1-4; no clear D gene. The ends were cut back, 3 bases at V and 7 bases at J, with 12 bases in the middle. The CDR3 length is 14 residues. Germline CDR1 MDHEN, CDR2 SYDVKM. CDR3 protein: CASSFRAGFEKLFF. For the CDR3, the DNA is TGTGCCAGCAGTTTCCGGGCGGGATTTGAAAAACTGTTTTTT.

This clone was detected once. J is TRBJ2-1 and V is TRBV7-9, with 9 bases matching TRBD2. Germline lookup yields CDR1 SEHNR and CDR2 FQNEAQ (reference sequence). J gave up 10 bases and V 5 bases, and 9 bases lay outside the gene matches. CDR3 length: 14 residues. This chain's CDR3 is CASSRERGAAEQFF. In DNA, the CDR3 is TGTGCCAGCAGCCGAGAGCGGGGGGCCGCGGAGCAGTTCTTC.

The chain couples TRBV6-2 or TRBV6-3 to TRBJ2-5, with TRBD2 matching 12 bases. This CDR3 spans 17 amino acids. Trimming took 2 bases from V and 4 from J; bases not matched to a gene: 8. Germline CDR1 reads MNHEY; CDR2 reads SVGEGT. The DNA of the CDR3 is TGTGCCAGCAGTTACGGCCTAGCGGGGGGGATTCGAGAGACCCAGTACTTC. Encoded protein: CASSYGLAGGIRETQYF.

CDR3 nucleotide sequence: TGCGCCAGCAGCCCGAGCAGCGGGGGTCACAATGAGCAGTTCTTC. Amino acid sequence: CASSPSSGGHNEQFF. This chain joins TRBV10-2 and TRBJ2-1; 8 positions agree with TRBD2. CDR1 and CDR2 (germline): WSHSY, SAAADI. J gave up 5 bases and V 6 bases, and 9 bases lay outside the gene matches. The CDR3 is 15 residues long.

The count of this clone is one. This rearrangement joins TRBV6-5 to TRBJ1-1, with D maybe TRBD1 (5 bases). Germline values: CDR1 MNHEY, CDR2 SVGAGI. This CDR3 has 15 residues. V shed 9 bases and J shed 0 bases, with 17 bases lying between them. The CDR3 protein is CASSEGGGMNTEAFF. As DNA, the CDR3 is TGTGCCAGTTCTGAGGGTGGGGGAATGAACACTGAAGCTTTCTTT.

The chain carries TRBV6-6 and TRBJ1-5; D gene uncertain. The CDR3 covers 16 residues. Trimming stripped 5 bases from V and 0 bases from J, with 14 bases between. From germline, CDR1 is MNHNY and CDR2 SVGAGI (reference sequence). CDR3 sequence (DNA): TGTGCCAGCAGTCCCCGAAGGGATTATAGCAATCAGCCCCAGCATTTT. Its translation: CASSPRRDYSNQPQHF.

The rearrangement joins TRBV10-1 to TRBJ2-7, with 7 bases identical to TRBD1. The V gene's germline CDR1 is WNHNN and CDR2 SYGVQD (reference sequence). The CDR3 runs 11 residues. With V trimmed by 5 bases and J by 13 bases, 8 bases remained unmatched. CDR3 residues: CASSRGTAFYF. The CDR3, as DNA: TGCGCCAGCAGTAGAGGGACAGCTTTCTACTTC.

The V gene is TRBV19, the J gene TRBJ2-7; D may be TRBD1 or TRBD2 (6 bases each). V lost 1 base and J lost 4, with 11 bases in between. Germline CDR1 LNHDA, CDR2 SQIVND (reference sequence). The length of the CDR3 is 14 residues. The CDR3 loop is CASSIATGRYEQYF. CDR3 in DNA: TGTGCCAGTAGTATAGCTACAGGGAGGTACGAGCAGTACTTC.

The rearrangement links TRBV7-3 to TRBJ1-2; D not resolved. The V gene lost 1 base and the J gene lost 2 bases, with 8 bases spanning the gap. This CDR3 contains 14 residues. The germline V gene encodes CDR1 SGHTA and CDR2 FQGTGA. CDR3 protein: CASSLNRENYGYTF. The CDR3 DNA is TGTGCCAGCAGCTTAAATCGGGAGAACTATGGCTACACCTTC.

This chain joins TRBV11-2 and TRBJ2-2; D remains ambiguous. Trimming left V 0 bases short and J 4 bases short, with 12 bases between. CDR1 SGHAT and CDR2 FQNNGV come from the germline V gene. The CDR3 length is 16 residues. CDR3 nucleotide sequence: TGTGCCAGCAGCTTAGATCCCCACAGAGCCACCGGGGAGCTGTTTTTT. Its translation is CASSLDPHRATGELFF.

Notes on this clone: This sample also contains other DNA sequences that code for the same CDR3. The chain is built from TRBV5-1 and TRBJ1-5; D is perhaps TRBD1 (5 bases). The CDR3 spans 13 residues. CDR1 is SGHRS, CDR2 YFSETQ, per germline. Trimming removed 0 bases at V and 4 bases at J, with 5 bases between. In DNA form, the CDR3 reads TGCGCCAGCAGCTTGGACAGGAATCAGCCCCAGCATTTT. Translation: CASSLDRNQPQHF. Full variable domain (missing parts from reference TRBV5-1 and TRBJ1-5): KAGVTQTPRYLIKTRGQQVTLSCSPISGHRSVSWYQQTPGQGLQFLFEYFSETQRNKGNFPGRFSGRQFSNSRSEMNVSTLELGDSALYLCASSLDRNQPQHFGDGTRLSIL.

CDR3 region: CASSPQTGPNEQYF. Here the CDR3 DNA reads TGTGCCAGCAGCCCGCAAACCGGACCAAACGAGCAGTACTTC. This chain joins TRBV9 and TRBJ2-7, with no clear D. The CDR3 covers 14 residues. Germline CDR1 SGDLS, CDR2 YYNGEE. V was shortened by 4 bases and J by 5 bases, with 16 bases between the two germline ends.

V gene TRBV18 combines with J gene TRBJ2-3, with D uncertain. Trimming pared 6 bases from V and 0 bases from J, leaving 10 bases between. This CDR3 region has 14 residues. Germline-derived CDR1 and CDR2 are KGHSH and LQKENI. DNA for the CDR3: TGTGCCAGCTCTCAAACAGCGAGCACAGATACGCAGTATTTT. It codes for CASSQTASTDTQYF.

The chain joins TRBV29-1 to TRBJ2-7; 12 bases line up with TRBD1. V was pared by 7 bases and J by 6 bases, with 10 bases of the junction left unmatched. Germline values: CDR1 SQVTM, CDR2 ANQGSEA. The CDR3 is made up of 14 amino acids. In DNA form, the CDR3 reads TGCAGCGCCCTACCCCGGGACAGGGGGCTCGAGCAGTACTTC. The encoded protein is CSALPRDRGLEQYF.

The chain links TRBV4-2 to TRBJ1-5; no definite D call. Trimming took off 0 bases at V and 6 bases at J, with 6 bases between the two ends. Germline V gene sequence: CDR1 LGHNA, CDR2 YNFKEQ. This CDR3 has 13 amino acids. The CDR3 DNA follows: TGTGCCAGCAGCCAAGATAAGGTTCAGCCCCAGCATTTT. Amino acid sequence: CASSQDKVQPQHF.

The J gene is TRBJ2-1, the V gene TRBV4-2; D is unclear. Between the trimmed V and J ends, which lost 0 bases and 6 bases, there was a span of 6 bases. CDR1 and CDR2 (germline): LGHNA, YNFKEQ. The CDR3 is made up of 13 amino acids. The CDR3 protein is CASSQDFPNEQFF. The CDR3 nucleotides are TGTGCCAGCAGCCAAGATTTCCCCAATGAGCAGTTCTTC.

V gene TRBV9 combines with J gene TRBJ2-7; D ambiguous. V gave up 6 bases and J gave up 3 bases, with 4 bases separating them. CDR1 is SGDLS, CDR2 YYNGEE, per germline. The CDR3 spans 10 residues. CDR3 nucleotide sequence: TGTGCCAGCAACCGCTACGAGCAGTACTTC. Its translation: CASNRYEQYF.

The J gene is TRBJ1-1, the V gene TRBV6-2 or TRBV6-3; D might be TRBD1 (5 bases). The CDR3 loop spans 17 amino acids. The ends were cut back, 2 bases at V and 1 base at J, with 17 bases in the middle. CDR1 and CDR2 (germline): MNHEY, SVGEGT. CDR3 sequence: CASSYRRGWLENTEAFF. The CDR3 DNA sequence: TGTGCCAGCAGTTACCGAAGGGGATGGCTTGAGAACACTGAAGCTTTCTTT.

The chain is built from TRBV24-1 and TRBJ2-1; D is unclear. This CDR3 spans 14 amino acids. Germline V gene lookup returns CDR1 KGHDR and CDR2 SFDVKD. V was pared by 3 bases and J by 9 bases, with 14 bases between. CDR3 protein: CATSDPRAIREQFF. The CDR3 DNA sequence: TGTGCCACCAGTGATCCCCGGGCCATACGTGAGCAGTTCTTC.

The chain links TRBV11-2 to TRBJ2-7; no definite D call. Germline V gene data show CDR1 as SGHAT and CDR2 as FQNNGV. CDR3 length equals 13 residues. With 0 bases removed from V and 0 bases from J, the gap between germline ends came to 3 bases. This chain's CDR3 is CASSLDSSYEQYF. The CDR3 nucleotides are TGTGCCAGCAGCTTAGACAGCTCCTACGAGCAGTACTTC.